One sample yielded the 24 T cell receptor beta chains listed below, sequenced in a study of T cell responses to AZD1222 COVID-19 vaccine (dated by TCRdb to about 2021). According to the study, the label for this sample's time point signals: about 28 days (+/-7) after the second vaccine dose. Library prep was done by the immunoSEQ multiplex PCR assay. TCRdb holds this immuneACCESS table with in-frame rearrangements only. Some clones are missing; in checked studies, unresolved V genes explain under half, and the rest has no known cause. For this sample there are 100,000 to 140,000 clones; around 90% appear just once. Around 4.5% of the sample is taken by the ten largest. The source was peripheral blood, collected 28 days after the second AZD1222 dose. The source is an adult who received the AZD1222 COVID-19 vaccine.

This clone has only one observation. This chain connects TRBV5-8 to TRBJ1-5; D uncertain. CDR1 SGHTS and CDR2 YDEGEE come from the germline V gene. The CDR3 loop spans 15 amino acids. The V gene lost 0 bases and the J gene lost 0 bases, with 7 bases spanning the gap. The CDR3 sequence is CASSLGRSSNQPQHF. In DNA form, the CDR3 reads TGTGCCAGCAGCTTGGGACGGTCTAGCAATCAGCCCCAGCATTTT. The entire variable domain, with the rest obtained from reference TRBV5-8 and TRBJ1-5, is as follows: EAGVTQSPTHLIKTRGQQATLRCSPISGHTSVYWYQQALGLGLQFLLWYDEGEERNRGNFPPRFSGRQFPNYSSELNVNALELEDSALYLCASSLGRSSNQPQHFGDGTRLSIL.

The V call is TRBV7-9, the J call TRBJ2-1; D is undetermined. V was pared by 1 base and J by 8 bases, with 9 bases between. Germline CDR1 reads SEHNR; CDR2 reads FQNEAQ (reference sequence). This CDR3 contains 13 residues. DNA for the CDR3: TGTGCCAGCAGCTTAGTTGTCAGCCATGAGCAGTTCTTC. Protein: CASSLVVSHEQFF.

With respect to this clone: Mismatch with germline at one junction end may stem from a read error. The V and J genes are TRBV29-1 and TRBJ1-1, with D tentatively TRBD1 (6 bases). The CDR3 loop spans 12 amino acids. Germline CDR1 SQVTM, CDR2 ANQGSEA. The CDR3, as DNA: TGCAGCGCTGAAAGGGGGGGCACTGAAGCTTTCTTT. This translates into CSAERGGTEAFF. Supplemented by reference TRBV29-1 and TRBJ1-1, the full variable domain reads SAVISQKPSRDICQRGTSLTIQCQVDSQVTMMFWYRQQPGQSLTLIATANQGSEATYESGFVIDKFPISRPNLTFSTLTVSNMSPEDSSIYLCSAERGGTEAFFGQGTRLTVV.

The gene calls are TRBV6-5 and TRBJ2-2; D not resolved. Trimming shortened V by 6 bases and J by 7 bases, and 9 bases separated the two germline ends. Per germline, CDR1 MNHEY and CDR2 SVGAGI. The CDR3 is 12 amino acids. The CDR3 DNA is TGTGCCAGCAGACCCCCAAACGGGGAGCTGTTTTTT. Amino acid sequence: CASRPPNGELFF.

The V call is TRBV7-9, the J call TRBJ1-5; 9 positions match TRBD1. V lost 8 bases to trimming and J lost 1 base; unmatched junction nucleotides: 3. Germline CDR1 reads SEHNR; CDR2 reads FQNEAQ (reference sequence). The CDR3 extends over 14 amino acids. The CDR3 here is CASGTGHSNQPQHF. The CDR3 bases are TGTGCCAGCGGGACAGGGCACAGCAATCAGCCCCAGCATTTT.

V and J are TRBV11-3 and TRBJ2-5, with 10 bases identical to TRBD2. Germline loops: CDR1 SGHNT, CDR2 YENEEA. V dropped 3 bases and J dropped 2; count of bases not matched to a gene: 6. The CDR3 consists of 16 residues. CDR3 protein: CASSLVASGGQETQYF. The CDR3 DNA sequence: TGTGCCAGCAGCTTGGTGGCTAGCGGGGGACAAGAGACCCAGTACTTC.

The chain uses TRBV7-3 and TRBJ2-7, with TRBD1 matching 9 bases. The CDR3 runs to 15 residues. V shed 2 bases, J shed 4 bases, and the junction held 6 bases outside the gene matches. The germline gives CDR1 SGHTA, CDR2 FQGTGA. CDR3 sequence reads: CASSLEGTGLYEQYF. CDR3 coding DNA: TGTGCCAGCAGCTTAGAAGGGACAGGGCTATACGAGCAGTACTTC. Variable domain in full (rest from reference TRBV7-3 and TRBJ2-7): GAGVSQTPSNKVTEKGKYVELRCDPISGHTALYWYRQSLGQGPEFLIYFQGTGAADDSGLPNDRFFAVRPEGSVSTLKIQRTERGDSAVYLCASSLEGTGLYEQYFGPGTRLTVT.

This chain uses TRBV28 with TRBJ1-2; D gene uncertain. V was trimmed by 2 bases and J by 2 bases, leaving 24 bases between them. CDR3 length: 19 residues. CDR1 MDHEN and CDR2 SYDVKM come from the germline V gene. The CDR3 loop reads CASSLVIGEGLLHNYGYTF. The DNA for the CDR3 is TGTGCCAGCAGTTTAGTTATCGGGGAGGGCCTCCTTCACAACTATGGCTACACCTTC.

This clone was observed once. DNA of the CDR3: TGTGCCAGCAGCTCAGATAGCAATCAGCCCCAGCATTTT. It encodes CASSSDSNQPQHF. V gene TRBV6-5 combines with J gene TRBJ1-5; D is undetermined. The CDR3 loop spans 13 amino acids. The V gene lost 6 bases and the J gene lost 0 bases, with 6 bases spanning the gap. Germline values: CDR1 MNHEY, CDR2 SVGAGI.

The rearrangement links TRBV7-9 to TRBJ1-2, with 7 nucleotides matching TRBD1. Trimming at V came to 4 bases and at J to 10 bases, leaving 9 bases not matched to a gene. Germline CDR1 is SEHNR and CDR2 is FQNEAQ (reference sequence). The CDR3 sequence is 13 residues long. The DNA of the CDR3 is TGTGCCAGCAGCTCCGGGACAGTAGTCGACTACACCTTC. This gives the protein CASSSGTVVDYTF. Full variable domain (remainder filled in from reference TRBV7-9 and TRBJ1-2): DTGVSQNPRHKITKRGQNVTFRCDPISEHNRLYWYRQTLGQGPEFLTYFQNEAQLEKSRLLSDRFSAERPKGSFSTLEIQRTEQGDSAMYLCASSSGTVVDYTFGSGTRLTVV.

This clone occurred a few times. This CDR3 is CASNTPSSSGNTIYF. CDR3 nucleotide sequence: TGTGCCAGCAATACTCCGAGCAGCTCTGGAAACACCATATATTTT. This chain uses TRBV19 with TRBJ1-3; no clear D gene. This CDR3 is 15 amino acids long. V was shortened by 9 bases and J by 0 bases, with 15 bases between the two germline ends. The V gene's germline CDR1 is LNHDA and CDR2 SQIVND (reference sequence).

This chain joins TRBV5-1 and TRBJ1-2, with TRBD1 as a possible D gene (6 bases). This CDR3 has 15 amino acids. V shed 3 bases and J shed 4 bases, with 16 bases lying between them. Germline lookup yields CDR1 SGHRS and CDR2 YFSETQ. The CDR3 loop reads CASSSSDRSPYGYTF. The CDR3 DNA is TGCGCCAGCAGCTCCTCAGACAGGAGTCCCTATGGCTACACCTTC.

The chain combines TRBV5-4 with TRBJ2-3, with TRBD2 as a possible D gene (7 bases). With 3 bases removed from V and 3 bases from J, the gap between germline ends came to 17 bases. CDR1 and CDR2 from the germline V gene are SGHNT and YYREEE (reference sequence). The length of the CDR3 is 16 residues. The CDR3 region has the DNA TGTGCCAGCAGCTCTGGGGGGGGCTGGCGAACAGATACGCAGTATTTT. It codes for CASSSGGGWRTDTQYF.

This clone was found a few times. This chain connects TRBV24-1 to TRBJ1-5; D gene ambiguous. This CDR3 is built from 16 residues. V was trimmed by 4 bases and J by 0 bases, leaving 12 bases between them. From germline, CDR1 is KGHDR and CDR2 SFDVKD. CDR3 in DNA: TGTGCCACCAGTGACGCCGACTCTTCTAGCAATCAGCCCCAGCATTTT. Protein: CATSDADSSSNQPQHF.

Comment on this clone: The junction and the germline gene differ at one end; a read error may be behind it. The rearrangement joins TRBV3-1 (or the pseudogene TRBV3-2) to TRBJ2-1; D is perhaps TRBD2 (5 bases). Germline V gene sequence: CDR1 LGHDT, CDR2 YNNKEL (reference sequence). The CDR3 length is 15 residues. The CDR3 DNA reads TGTGCCAGCAGCCTTTGGCGGGTGGAGTACACTGAGCAGTTCTTC. Amino acid sequence: CASSLWRVEYTEQFF.

This rearrangement joins TRBV6-5 to TRBJ2-7; tentatively, D is TRBD1 or TRBD2 (5 bases each). V lost 0 bases and J 6 bases, leaving 15 bases between the germline ends. CDR1 and CDR2 (germline): MNHEY, SVGAGI. The CDR3 extends over 15 amino acids. DNA for the CDR3: TGTGCCAGCAGTTACTCAATTGAGGGGTTGAGCGAGCAGTACTTC. Amino acids: CASSYSIEGLSEQYF.

The chain carries TRBV7-8 and TRBJ1-5; no reliable D call. Germline-derived CDR1 and CDR2 are SGHVS and FQNEAQ. V was pared by 2 bases and J by 0 bases, with 14 bases between. The CDR3 is 17 amino acids. Here the CDR3 DNA reads TGTGCCAGCAGCTTACACCCCGCGGCTCATAGCAATCAGCCCCAGCATTTT. It yields the protein CASSLHPAAHSNQPQHF.

CDR3 in amino acids: CASLLAGQGEEKLFF. CDR3 coding DNA: TGTGCCAGCCTACTAGCGGGACAGGGGGAGGAAAAACTGTTTTTT. The chain uses TRBV28 and TRBJ1-4, with 11 bases identical to TRBD1. After removal of 8 bases from V and 8 bases from J, the junction contained 10 bases not matched to a gene. This CDR3 has 15 residues. Germline V gene sequence: CDR1 MDHEN, CDR2 SYDVKM.

This chain links TRBV7-8 with TRBJ2-5; tentatively, D is TRBD1 or TRBD2 (5 bases each). The CDR3 consists of 12 residues. The germline V and J ends were trimmed by 5 bases and 6 bases, with 10 bases remaining between them. Germline-derived CDR1 and CDR2 are SGHVS and FQNEAQ. The CDR3 DNA sequence: TGTGCCAGCAGCCTGGGGGAGAAGACCCAGTACTTC. This codes for CASSLGEKTQYF.

The chain joins TRBV5-1 to TRBJ2-3; 14 bases match TRBD2. CDR3 length: 17 amino acids. V gave up 4 bases and J gave up 5 bases; unmatched junction bases: 9. Germline V lookup: CDR1 SGHRS, CDR2 YFSETQ. The DNA of the CDR3 is TGCGCCAGCAGCACCGGACTAGCGGGGGGACCACAAGATACGCAGTATTTT. Translation: CASSTGLAGGPQDTQYF.

The chain couples TRBV7-9 to TRBJ2-1; D gene uncertain. The CDR3 spans 10 residues. Trimming removed 4 bases at V and 15 bases at J, with 10 bases between. In germline, CDR1 is SEHNR, CDR2 FQNEAQ (reference sequence). CDR3 in amino acids: CASSSDDLFF. For the CDR3, the DNA is TGTGCCAGCAGCTCCGACGACTTGTTCTTC. Based on the CDR3 plus reference TRBV7-9 and TRBJ2-1, the full variable domain is DTGVSQNPRHKITKRGQNVTFRCDPISEHNRLYWYRQTLGQGPEFLTYFQNEAQLEKSRLLSDRFSAERPKGSFSTLEIQRTEQGDSAMYLCASSSDDLFFGPGTRLTVL.

J is TRBJ2-7 and V is TRBV2; 7 nucleotides agree with TRBD1. V lost 7 bases to trimming and J lost 2 bases; unmatched junction nucleotides: 5. Per germline, CDR1 SNHLY and CDR2 FYNNEI. The CDR3 runs 13 residues. The CDR3 here is CASNRDRAYEQYF. The CDR3 DNA is TGTGCCAGCAATAGGGACAGAGCCTACGAGCAGTACTTC.

V is TRBV20-1 and J is TRBJ2-3; 8 positions match TRBD2. Looked up from germline, CDR1 is DFQATT and CDR2 is SNEGSKA (reference sequence). The junction had 19 bases not matched to a gene; V was cut back by 4 bases and J by 4 bases. CDR3 size: 18 residues. This CDR3 reads CSANEVGGMGLVADTQYF. CDR3 sequence (DNA): TGCAGTGCTAATGAAGTGGGGGGGATGGGACTAGTTGCAGATACGCAGTATTTT.

The chain combines TRBV4-3 with TRBJ2-7, with 7 nucleotides matching TRBD1. The CDR3 has 15 residues. V was clipped by 1 base and J by 2 bases; unmatched bases: 5. Looked up from germline, CDR1 is LGHNA and CDR2 is YSLEER. The CDR3 nucleotides are TGCGCCAGCAGCCAAGCGGGGACAGACGCCTACGAGCAGTACTTC. Protein: CASSQAGTDAYEQYF.